The present entry profiles one T cell receptor beta chain with its context. The antigen is unknown. This entry comes from a study of T cell responses to AZD1222 COVID-19 vaccine. Findings of the study overall: Only a handful of AZD1222 recipients, several in all, had baseline seropositivity. Sampling captured repertoires only after the peak T cell response. CD4 TCRs linked to vaccination spanned spike, dominating at 160-218 and 743-854.

This CDR3 region has 15 residues. From germline, CDR1 is KGHSH and CDR2 LQKENI. Trimming at V came to 1 base and at J to 5 bases, leaving 4 bases not matched to a gene. Timing groups of about 4 and about 12 weeks for second doses were pooled. Clones were sequenced by immunoSEQ multiplex PCR, and TCRdb holds only the in-frame ones, with some missing. The sample gives 150,000 or so clones, approximately 89% of which show up once; around 1.3% is in the top ten. The specimen was peripheral blood, collected 28 days after the second AZD1222 dose. This TCR was sampled from an adult who received the AZD1222 COVID-19 vaccine. The chain joins TRBV18 to TRBJ2-3; TRBD1 agrees at 9 bases. The CDR3 loop is CASSPRTGVVDTQYF. The CDR3 region has the DNA TGTGCCAGCTCACCACGGACAGGGGTGGTAGATACGCAGTATTTT. Full variable domain (outside the CDR3, taken from reference TRBV18 and TRBJ2-3): NAGVMQNPRHLVRRRGQEARLRCSPMKGHSHVYWYRQLPEEGLKFMVYLQKENIIDESGMPKERFSAEFPKEGPSILRIQQVVRGDSAAYFCASSPRTGVVDTQYFGPGTRLTVL.